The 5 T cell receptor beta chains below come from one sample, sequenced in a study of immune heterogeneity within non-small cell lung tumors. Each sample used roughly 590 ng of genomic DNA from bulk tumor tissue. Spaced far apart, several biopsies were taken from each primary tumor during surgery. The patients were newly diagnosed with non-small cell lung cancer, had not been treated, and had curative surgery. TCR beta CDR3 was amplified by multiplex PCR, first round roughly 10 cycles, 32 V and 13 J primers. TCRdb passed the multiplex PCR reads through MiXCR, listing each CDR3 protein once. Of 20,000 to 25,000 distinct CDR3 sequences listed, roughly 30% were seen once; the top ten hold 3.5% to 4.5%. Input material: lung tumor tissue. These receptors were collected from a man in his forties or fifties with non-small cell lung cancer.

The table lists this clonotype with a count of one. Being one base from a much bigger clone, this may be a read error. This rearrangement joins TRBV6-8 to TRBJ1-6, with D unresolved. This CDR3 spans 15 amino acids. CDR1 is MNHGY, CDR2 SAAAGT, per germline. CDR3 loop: CAGSYPQTRNSPLHF. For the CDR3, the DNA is TGTGCCGGCAGTTACCCTCAGACCCGCAATTCACCCCTCCACTTT.

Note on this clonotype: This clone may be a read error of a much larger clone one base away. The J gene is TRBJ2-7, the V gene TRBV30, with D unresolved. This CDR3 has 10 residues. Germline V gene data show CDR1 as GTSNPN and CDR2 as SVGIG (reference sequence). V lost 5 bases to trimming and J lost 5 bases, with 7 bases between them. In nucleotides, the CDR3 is TGTGCCTGGGGAAAGGACGAGCAGTACTTC. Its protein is CAWGKDEQYF.

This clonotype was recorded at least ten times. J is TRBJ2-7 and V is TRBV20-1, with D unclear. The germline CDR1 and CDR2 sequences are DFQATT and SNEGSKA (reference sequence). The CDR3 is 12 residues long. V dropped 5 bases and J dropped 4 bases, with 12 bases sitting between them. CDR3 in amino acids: CSAQNMGYEQYF. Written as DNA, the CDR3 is TGCAGTGCTCAAAACATGGGGTACGAGCAGTACTTC.

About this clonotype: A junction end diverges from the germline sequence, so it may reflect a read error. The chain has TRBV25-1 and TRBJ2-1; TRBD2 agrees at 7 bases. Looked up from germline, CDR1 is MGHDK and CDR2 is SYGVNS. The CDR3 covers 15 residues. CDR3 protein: CASSDSGTTNNEKFF. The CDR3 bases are TGTGCCAGCAGTGACTCCGGGACTACCAACAATGAGAAGTTCTTC.

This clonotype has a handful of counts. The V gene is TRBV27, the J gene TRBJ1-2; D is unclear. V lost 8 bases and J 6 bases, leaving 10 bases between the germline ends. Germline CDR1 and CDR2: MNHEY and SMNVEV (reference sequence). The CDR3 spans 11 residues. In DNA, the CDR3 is TGTGCCAGCGGCTCGGGGAATGGCTACACCTTC. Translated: CASGSGNGYTF.